The subject of this entry is one TCR beta chain. Antigen unknown. The entry originates in a study of CD8 T cell repertoires and HIV-1 epitope variants. Study overall: Epitopes were three Gag families plus Nef HW9 and YT9. Separate from the cultures, 1M uncultured T cells served as baseline. Findings of the study overall: About 10 antigen-specific TCR beta clonotypes were found; 5 to 7 seemed cross-reactive to variants.

The table came from immunoSEQ multiplex PCR; TCRdb's copy has only in-frame clones and leaves some out. The sample carries approximately 5,100 clones, approximately 70% recorded once. The CDR3 is 15 residues long. V dropped 6 bases and J dropped 0 bases, with 16 bases sitting between them. CDR1 is SGHDT and CDR2 is YYEEEE in the germline V gene. The chain recombines TRBV5-6 with TRBJ2-7; D ambiguous. Sequencing was carried out using cultured CD8+ T cells derived from PBMCs. The receptor's source is a male donor with HIV. The CDR3 is CASTAALIPSYEQYF. In DNA form, the CDR3 reads TGTGCCAGCACCGCCGCCTTAATCCCCTCCTACGAGCAGTACTTC.